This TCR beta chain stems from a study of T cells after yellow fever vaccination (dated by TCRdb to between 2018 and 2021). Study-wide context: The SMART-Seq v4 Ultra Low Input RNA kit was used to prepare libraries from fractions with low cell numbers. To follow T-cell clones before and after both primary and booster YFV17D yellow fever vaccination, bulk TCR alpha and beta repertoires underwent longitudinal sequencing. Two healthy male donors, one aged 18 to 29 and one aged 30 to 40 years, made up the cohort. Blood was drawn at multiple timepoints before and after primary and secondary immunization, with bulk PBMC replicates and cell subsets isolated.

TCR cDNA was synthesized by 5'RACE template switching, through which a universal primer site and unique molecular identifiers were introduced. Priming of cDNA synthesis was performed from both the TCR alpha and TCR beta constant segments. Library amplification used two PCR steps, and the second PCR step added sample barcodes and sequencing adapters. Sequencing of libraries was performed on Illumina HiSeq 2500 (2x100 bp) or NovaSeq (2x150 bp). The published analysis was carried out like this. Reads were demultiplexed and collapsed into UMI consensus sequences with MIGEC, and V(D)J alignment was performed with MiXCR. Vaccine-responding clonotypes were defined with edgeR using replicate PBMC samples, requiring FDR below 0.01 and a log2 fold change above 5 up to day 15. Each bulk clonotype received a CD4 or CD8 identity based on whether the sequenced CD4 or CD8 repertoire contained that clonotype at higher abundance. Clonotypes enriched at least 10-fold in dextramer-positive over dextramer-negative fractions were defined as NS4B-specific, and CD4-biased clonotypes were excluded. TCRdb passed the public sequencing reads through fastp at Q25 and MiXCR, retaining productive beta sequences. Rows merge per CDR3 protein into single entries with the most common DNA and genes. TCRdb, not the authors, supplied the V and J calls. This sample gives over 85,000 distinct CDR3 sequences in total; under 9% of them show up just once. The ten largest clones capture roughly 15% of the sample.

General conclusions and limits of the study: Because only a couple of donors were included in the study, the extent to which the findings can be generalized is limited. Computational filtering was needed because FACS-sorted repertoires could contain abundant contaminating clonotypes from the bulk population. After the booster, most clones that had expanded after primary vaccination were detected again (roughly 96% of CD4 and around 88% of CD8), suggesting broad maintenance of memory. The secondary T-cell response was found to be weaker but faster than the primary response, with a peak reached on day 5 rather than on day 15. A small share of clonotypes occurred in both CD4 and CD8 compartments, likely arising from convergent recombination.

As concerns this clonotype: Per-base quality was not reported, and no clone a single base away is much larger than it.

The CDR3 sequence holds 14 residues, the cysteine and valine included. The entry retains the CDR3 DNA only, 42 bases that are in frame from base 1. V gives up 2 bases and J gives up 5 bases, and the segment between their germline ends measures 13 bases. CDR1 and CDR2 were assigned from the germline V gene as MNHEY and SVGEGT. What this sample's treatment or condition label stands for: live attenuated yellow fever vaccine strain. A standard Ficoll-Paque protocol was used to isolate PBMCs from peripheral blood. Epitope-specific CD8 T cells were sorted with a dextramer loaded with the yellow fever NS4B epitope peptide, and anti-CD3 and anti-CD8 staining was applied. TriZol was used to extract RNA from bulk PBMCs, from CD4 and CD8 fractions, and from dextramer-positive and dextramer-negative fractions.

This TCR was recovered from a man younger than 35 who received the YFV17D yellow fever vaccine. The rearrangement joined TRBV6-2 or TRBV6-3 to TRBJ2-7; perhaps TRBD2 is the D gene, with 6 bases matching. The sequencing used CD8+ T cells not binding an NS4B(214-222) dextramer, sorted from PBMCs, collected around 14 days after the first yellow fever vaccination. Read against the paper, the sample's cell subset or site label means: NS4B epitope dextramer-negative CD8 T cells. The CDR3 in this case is CASSYLAGSHEQYV. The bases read TGTGCCAGCAGTTACCTCGCGGGGTCGCACGAGCAGTACGTC.